This T cell receptor beta chain stems from a study of breast tumors, draining lymph nodes, adjacent tissues. Study results and limitations: That most tumor T cells come from lymph nodes remained unproven.

The CDR3 runs to 14 residues. Deletions cut 7 bases from V and 5 bases from J, with 18 bases between. The lymph nodes were axillary draining lymph nodes from breast cancer patients. Using its own MiXCR run on the multiplex PCR reads, TCRdb lists one record per CDR3 protein. The sample holds about 230,000 distinct CDR3 sequences, roughly 32% seen once. On this clonotype: Its specificity is unknown.

The receptor comes from a female donor with breast cancer. Some clones in this sample may be carry-over from other donors' samples. The chain recombines TRBV12-3 or TRBV12-4 with TRBJ2-7, with a tentative D call TRBD1 (5 bases). The sequencing sample was made of axillary lymph node tissue. CDR3 sequence reads: CASNFFKGFNEQYF. The CDR3 region has the DNA TGTGCCAGCAATTTCTTTAAGGGGTTCAACGAGCAGTACTTC.